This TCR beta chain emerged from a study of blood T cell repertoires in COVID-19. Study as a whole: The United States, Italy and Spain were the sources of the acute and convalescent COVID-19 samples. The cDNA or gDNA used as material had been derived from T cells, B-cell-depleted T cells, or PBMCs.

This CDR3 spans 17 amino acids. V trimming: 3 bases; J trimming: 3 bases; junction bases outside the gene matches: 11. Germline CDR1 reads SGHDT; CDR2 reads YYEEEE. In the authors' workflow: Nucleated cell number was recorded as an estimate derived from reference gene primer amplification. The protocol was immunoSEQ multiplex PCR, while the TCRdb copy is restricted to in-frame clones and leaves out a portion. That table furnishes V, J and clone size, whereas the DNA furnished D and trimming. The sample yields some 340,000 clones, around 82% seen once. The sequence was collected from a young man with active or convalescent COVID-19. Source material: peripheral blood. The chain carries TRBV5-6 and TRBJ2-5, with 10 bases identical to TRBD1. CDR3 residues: CASSWVGQGVGKETQYF. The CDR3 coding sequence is TGTGCCAGCAGCTGGGTTGGACAGGGGGTGGGGAAAGAGACCCAGTACTTC.